Given below is one T cell receptor (beta chain) in context. Its antigen remains unidentified. MiXCR, run by TCRdb on the 5' RACE reads, gives a single entry per CDR3 protein. Of some 300,000 distinct CDR3 sequences in the sample, approximately 8% were seen once. The data were taken from a study of T cells after yellow fever vaccination. Regarding the study as a whole: It was the secondary response that reached its peak faster, day 5 versus 15, but it was weaker.

V was cut by 0 bases and J by 0 bases, with 8 bases left in between. CDR3 length: 16 residues. Germline values: CDR1 ENHRY, CDR2 SYGVKD. The receptor's source is a man younger than 30 who received the YFV17D yellow fever vaccine. J is TRBJ2-2 and V is TRBV10-3, with D maybe TRBD1 (5 bases). Sequences were derived from PBMCs, sampled roughly seven weeks after the first yellow fever vaccination. CDR3 sequence reads: CAISESPRANTGELFF. CDR3 DNA sequence: TGTGCCATCAGTGAGTCGCCCAGGGCGAACACCGGGGAGCTGTTTTTT.